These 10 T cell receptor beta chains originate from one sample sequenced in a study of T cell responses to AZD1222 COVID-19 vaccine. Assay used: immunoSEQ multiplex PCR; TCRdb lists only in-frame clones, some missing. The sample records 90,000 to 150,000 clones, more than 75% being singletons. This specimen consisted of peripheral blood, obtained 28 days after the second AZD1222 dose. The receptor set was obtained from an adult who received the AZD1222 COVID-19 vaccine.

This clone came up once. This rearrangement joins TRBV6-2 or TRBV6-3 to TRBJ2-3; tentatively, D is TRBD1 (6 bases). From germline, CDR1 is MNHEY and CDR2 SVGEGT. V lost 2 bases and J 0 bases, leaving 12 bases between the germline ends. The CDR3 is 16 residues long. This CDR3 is CASSYEPGVSTDTQYF. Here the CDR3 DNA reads TGTGCCAGCAGTTACGAGCCAGGGGTCAGCACAGATACGCAGTATTTT.

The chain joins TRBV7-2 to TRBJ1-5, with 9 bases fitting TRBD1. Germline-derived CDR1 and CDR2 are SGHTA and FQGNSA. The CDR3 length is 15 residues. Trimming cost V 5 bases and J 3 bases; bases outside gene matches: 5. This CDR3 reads CASSPWTGDNQPQHF. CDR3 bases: TGTGCCAGCAGCCCCTGGACAGGGGACAATCAGCCCCAGCATTTT. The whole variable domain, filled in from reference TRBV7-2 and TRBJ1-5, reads GAGVSQSPSNKVTEKGKDVELRCDPISGHTALYWYRQSLGQGLEFLIYFQGNSAPDKSGLPSDRFSAERTGGSVSTLTIQRTQQEDSAVYLCASSPWTGDNQPQHFGDGTRLSIL.

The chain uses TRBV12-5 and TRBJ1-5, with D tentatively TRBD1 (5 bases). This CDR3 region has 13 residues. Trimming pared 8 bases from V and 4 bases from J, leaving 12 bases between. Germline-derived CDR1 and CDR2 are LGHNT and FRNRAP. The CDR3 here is CASSSGTNQPQHF. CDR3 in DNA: TGTGCTAGTTCTAGCGGGACTAATCAGCCCCAGCATTTT. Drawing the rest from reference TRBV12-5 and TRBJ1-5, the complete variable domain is DARVTQTPRHKVTEMGQEVTMRCQPILGHNTVFWYRQTMMQGLELLAYFRNRAPLDDSGMPKDRFSAEMPDATLATLKIQPSEPRDSAVYFCASSSGTNQPQHFGDGTRLSIL.

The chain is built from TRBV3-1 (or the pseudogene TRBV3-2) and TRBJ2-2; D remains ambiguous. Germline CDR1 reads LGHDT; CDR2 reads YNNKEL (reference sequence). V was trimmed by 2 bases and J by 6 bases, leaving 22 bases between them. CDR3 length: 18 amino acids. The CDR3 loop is CASSQPPRQREDPGELFF. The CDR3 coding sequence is TGTGCCAGCAGCCAACCACCACGCCAGAGAGAAGACCCCGGGGAGCTGTTTTTT.

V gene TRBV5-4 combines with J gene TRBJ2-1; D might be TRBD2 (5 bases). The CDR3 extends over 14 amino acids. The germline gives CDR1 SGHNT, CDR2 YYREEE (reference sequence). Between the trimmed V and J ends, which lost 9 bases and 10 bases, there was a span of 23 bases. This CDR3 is CATEDRAATREQFF. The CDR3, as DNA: TGTGCCACAGAAGACCGGGCGGCTACTAGGGAGCAGTTCTTC. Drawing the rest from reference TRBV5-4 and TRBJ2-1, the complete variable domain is ETGVTQSPTHLIKTRGQQVTLRCSSQSGHNTVSWYQQALGQGPQFIFQYYREEENGRGNFPPRFSGLQFPNYSSELNVNALELDDSALYLCATEDRAATREQFFGPGTRLTVL.

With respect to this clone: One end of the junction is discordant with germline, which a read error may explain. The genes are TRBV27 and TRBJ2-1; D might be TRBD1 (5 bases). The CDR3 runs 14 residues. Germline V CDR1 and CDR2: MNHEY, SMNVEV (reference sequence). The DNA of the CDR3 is TGTGCCAGCAGTTCCCCTGGGGCCTACCATGAGCAGTTCTTC. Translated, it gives CASSSPGAYHEQFF.

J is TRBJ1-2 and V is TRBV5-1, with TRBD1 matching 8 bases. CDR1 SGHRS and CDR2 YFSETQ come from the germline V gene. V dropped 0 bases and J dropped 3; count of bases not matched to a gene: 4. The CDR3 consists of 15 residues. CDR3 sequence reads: CASSLGGQGDYGYTF. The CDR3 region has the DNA TGCGCCAGCAGCTTGGGAGGACAGGGCGACTATGGCTACACCTTC. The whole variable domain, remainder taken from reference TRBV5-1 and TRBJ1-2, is KAGVTQTPRYLIKTRGQQVTLSCSPISGHRSVSWYQQTPGQGLQFLFEYFSETQRNKGNFPGRFSGRQFSNSRSEMNVSTLELGDSALYLCASSLGGQGDYGYTFGSGTRLTVV.

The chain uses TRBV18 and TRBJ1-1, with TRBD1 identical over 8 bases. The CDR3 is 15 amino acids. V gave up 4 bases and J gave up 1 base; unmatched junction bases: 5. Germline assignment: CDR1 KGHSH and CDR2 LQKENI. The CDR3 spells CASSRSDRANTEAFF. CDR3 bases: TGTGCCAGCTCACGTTCGGACAGGGCGAACACTGAAGCTTTCTTT.

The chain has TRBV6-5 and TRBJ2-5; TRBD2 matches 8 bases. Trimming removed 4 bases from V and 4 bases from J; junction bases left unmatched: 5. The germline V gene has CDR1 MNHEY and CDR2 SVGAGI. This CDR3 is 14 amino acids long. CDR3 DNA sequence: TGTGCCAGCAGTTCCCCCCGGGAGGGAGAGACCCAGTACTTC. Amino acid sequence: CASSSPREGETQYF.

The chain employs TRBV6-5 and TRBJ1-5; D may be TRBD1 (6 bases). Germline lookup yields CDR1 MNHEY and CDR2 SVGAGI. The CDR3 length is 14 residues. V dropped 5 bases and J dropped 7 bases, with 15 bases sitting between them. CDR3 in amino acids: CASSPSGALQPQHF. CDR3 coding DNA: TGTGCCAGCAGTCCCTCGGGGGCTTTGCAGCCCCAGCATTTT.